The rows below give T cell receptor beta chains drawn from one sample of a study of blood T cell repertoires in COVID-19. Clones were sequenced by immunoSEQ multiplex PCR, and TCRdb holds only the in-frame ones, with some missing. The sample holds around 230,000 clones, about 80% seen once. The specimen sequenced was peripheral blood. The receptors originated from a woman aged 80 or older with acute or convalescent COVID-19. Both conserved end residues are part of each CDR3. The D gene is left open where the match is weak. Rows may omit the clone size; those that give it use once, few, many or a size class.

d_call clone_size j_call v_call cdr3_length cdr3_nt cdr3_aa
- many TRBJ1-4 TRBV5-1 17 TGCGCCAGCAGCTTGTTCCAGGGAGGTCAGGCTAATGAAAAACTGTTTTTT CASSLFQGGQANEKLFF
- - TRBJ1-6 TRBV2 15 TGTGCCAGCAGTGAAGCGCGGGGGAATAATTCACCCCTCCACTTT CASSEARGNNSPLHF
- - TRBJ2-5 TRBV10-3 12 TGTGCCATCGGTGGATGGGCAGAGACCCAGTACTTC CAIGGWAETQYF
- - TRBJ1-1 TRBV28 15 TGTGCCAGCAGTCCCCCACCCCAGGGGAACACTGAAGCTTTCTTT CASSPPPQGNTEAFF
- - TRBJ1-1 TRBV2 13 TGTGCCAGCAGGGGGACACTGAACGCTGAAGCTTTCTTT CASRGTLNAEAFF
- - TRBJ1-2 TRBV19 13 TGTGCCAGAGGGGGGGGGCTGTGGTATGGCTACACCTTC CARGGGLWYGYTF
TRBD2 once TRBJ2-1 TRBV18 17 TGTGCCAGCTCACCACCGGGGGGGTCGACTCCCCGCAATGAGCAGTTCTTC CASSPPGGSTPRNEQFF
TRBD2 once TRBJ2-1 TRBV7-2 14 TGTGCCAGCAGTCGTAGCGGGGGGGCCGATGAGCAGTTCTTC CASSRSGGADEQFF
- - TRBJ2-7 TRBV7-9 15 TGTGCCAGCAGCCCGCTGGGGGCAGGCGCCTACGAGCAGTACTTC CASSPLGAGAYEQYF
- - TRBJ1-4 TRBV28 14 TGTGCCAGCAGTTTCGGAACAGCTTTTGAAAAACTGTTTTTT CASSFGTAFEKLFF
TRBD1 - TRBJ1-6 TRBV5-4 18 TGTGCCAGCAGCTTGGGGGCGGTTGGGGACAGGGGGCGTTCACCCCTCCACTTT CASSLGAVGDRGRSPLHF
TRBD1 few TRBJ2-7 TRBV7-2 15 TGTGCCAGCAGCTTAGTTGGGACAGGGGGGTACGAGCAGTACTTC CASSLVGTGGYEQYF
- - TRBJ2-7 TRBV30 13 TGTGCCTGGAGGCGGGACGGGGCCTACGAGCAGTACTTC CAWRRDGAYEQYF
- - TRBJ1-6 TRBV30 15 TGTGCCCTGGGGAGGTTAACCTCCTATAATTCACCCCTCCACTTT CALGRLTSYNSPLHF
TRBD1 few TRBJ2-5 TRBV11-2 12 TGTGCCAGCCGTGGGACAGAAGAGACCCAGTACTTC CASRGTEETQYF
- once TRBJ1-6 TRBV3-1/TRBV3-2 18 TGTGCCAGCAGCCTTCTAGGGGGTTCCCCATATGGAAATTCACCCCTCCACTTT CASSLLGGSPYGNSPLHF
TRBD2 - TRBJ2-1 TRBV25-1 15 TGTGCCAGCAGTCGGACTAGCGGGGACTACAATGAGCAGTTCTTC CASSRTSGDYNEQFF
- - TRBJ1-6 TRBV12-2 13 TGTGCAGTATGGACAGGGGGCTGTTCACCCCTCCACTTT CAVWTGGCSPLHF
- - TRBJ1-5 TRBV3-1/TRBV3-2 14 TGTGCCAGCAGCCCCACAGGGTTCGGCCAGCCCCAGCATTTT CASSPTGFGQPQHF